This entry lists 20 T cell receptor beta chains sequenced from one sample in a study of cytomegalovirus exposure and HLA in healthy donors. The PCR was carried out with 60 Vbeta primers and 13 Jbeta primers. Generated by immunoSEQ multiplex PCR, the TCRdb table keeps only in-frame clones and is missing some. The data show about 200,000 clones, about 80% seen once. Sample: PBMCs. The receptor source for this set is a woman in her twenties or thirties in good health and CMV-seronegative.

The gene calls are TRBV5-1 and TRBJ2-7, with TRBD2 matching 10 bases. The J segment lost 4 bases and the V segment lost 1 base, leaving 2 bases of the junction unmatched. CDR3 size: 14 residues. Germline V gives CDR1 SGHRS, CDR2 YFSETQ. CDR3 protein: CASSLTSGMYEQYF. The CDR3 DNA reads TGCGCCAGCAGCTTGACTAGCGGGATGTACGAGCAGTACTTC.

The chain links TRBV4-1 to TRBJ2-3, with D possibly TRBD2 on 6 matching bases. The CDR3 runs to 13 residues. The germline gives CDR1 MGHRA, CDR2 YSYEKL. Deletions cut 0 bases from V and 8 bases from J, with 9 bases between. The CDR3 reads CASSQEMGGTQYF. The CDR3 DNA sequence: TGCGCCAGCAGCCAAGAGATGGGAGGTACGCAGTATTTT.

In the case of this clone: An end of the junction does not agree with germline; a read error may underlie this. The gene calls are TRBV7-9 and TRBJ2-7; maybe TRBD2 (6 bases). Germline V gene sequence: CDR1 SEHNR, CDR2 FQNEAQ (reference sequence). This CDR3 is built from 16 residues. CDR3 protein: CSSSPTTSLQQEPKYF. The CDR3 DNA reads as TGTTCCAGCAGCCCGACAACTAGCCTGCAGCAGGAACCCAAGTACTTC.

V is TRBV7-2 and J is TRBJ2-5; perhaps TRBD2 as D (6 bases). The CDR3 has 15 residues. The V and J ends lost 1 base and 2 bases respectively, with 11 bases between them. Germline CDR1 and CDR2: SGHTA and FQGNSA. The DNA of the CDR3 is TGTGCCAGCAGCTTAGTTAGCGGTCGGCAAGAGACCCAGTACTTC. Protein: CASSLVSGRQETQYF.

This chain connects TRBV9 to TRBJ2-7, with a weak D call TRBD1 (5 bases). CDR3 length equals 15 residues. Trimming stripped 0 bases from V and 0 bases from J, with 10 bases between. CDR1 is SGDLS, CDR2 YYNGEE, per germline. CDR3 in DNA: TGTGCCAGCAGCGTAGGCGACAGCAGCTCCTACGAGCAGTACTTC. This gives the protein CASSVGDSSSYEQYF. Using reference TRBV9 and TRBJ2-7 for the parts outside the CDR3, the full variable domain is DSGVTQTPKHLITATGQRVTLRCSPRSGDLSVYWYQQSLDQGLQFLIQYYNGEERAKGNILERFSAQQFPDLHSELNLSSLELGDSALYFCASSVGDSSSYEQYFGPGTRLTVT.

The genes are TRBV5-1 and TRBJ2-7; D unresolved. With 1 base removed from V and 0 bases from J, the gap between germline ends came to 14 bases. Per germline, CDR1 SGHRS and CDR2 YFSETQ. The CDR3 length is 16 residues. The CDR3 coding sequence is TGCGCCAGCAGCTTGTACCAAAGTGGCAGCTCCTACGAGCAGTACTTC. Translating it yields CASSLYQSGSSYEQYF.

This clone has only a few counts. The V gene is TRBV9, the J gene TRBJ2-5; TRBD2 matches 12 bases. The junction had 10 bases not matched to a gene; V was cut back by 0 bases and J by 4 bases. Germline loops: CDR1 SGDLS, CDR2 YYNGEE. CDR3 length equals 18 residues. CDR3 amino acids: CASSVGGLAGGLGETQYF. The CDR3 region has the DNA TGTGCCAGCAGCGTAGGCGGCCTAGCGGGGGGGCTTGGAGAGACCCAGTACTTC.

V usage is TRBV5-8 and J usage is TRBJ1-1; D gene unclear. Germline CDR1 is SGHTS and CDR2 is YDEGEE. Trimming stripped 1 base from V and 2 bases from J, with 12 bases between. The CDR3 has 15 residues. CDR3 sequence (DNA): TGTGCCAGCAGCTTGATTCAGGTGTTCAACACTGAAGCTTTCTTT. Translation gives CASSLIQVFNTEAFF. The whole variable domain, remainder taken from reference TRBV5-8 and TRBJ1-1, is EAGVTQSPTHLIKTRGQQATLRCSPISGHTSVYWYQQALGLGLQFLLWYDEGEERNRGNFPPRFSGRQFPNYSSELNVNALELEDSALYLCASSLIQVFNTEAFFGQGTRLTVV.

The count of this clone is one. The rearrangement uses TRBV9 and TRBJ2-5; 10 bases line up with TRBD2. The CDR3 runs to 14 residues. Germline V gene data show CDR1 as SGDLS and CDR2 as YYNGEE. V shed 1 base, J shed 4 bases, and the junction held 1 base outside the gene matches. The CDR3 protein is CASSVSGRGETQYF. In DNA, the CDR3 is TGTGCCAGCAGCGTAAGCGGGAGGGGAGAGACCCAGTACTTC.

The CDR3 DNA sequence: TGTGCCAGCAGCTTGGGCGGACACCTCAACACTGAAGCTTTCTTT. Its protein is CASSLGGHLNTEAFF. The chain joins TRBV5-4 to TRBJ1-1; weak D call: TRBD1 (5 bases). Germline values: CDR1 SGHNT, CDR2 YYREEE (reference sequence). This CDR3 spans 15 amino acids. Trimming stripped 0 bases from V and 2 bases from J, with 11 bases between. The full variable domain, in which reference TRBV5-4 and TRBJ1-1 provide the parts outside the CDR3, is ETGVTQSPTHLIKTRGQQVTLRCSSQSGHNTVSWYQQALGQGPQFIFQYYREEENGRGNFPPRFSGLQFPNYSSELNVNALELDDSALYLCASSLGGHLNTEAFFGQGTRLTVV.

This chain connects TRBV7-9 to TRBJ2-3; TRBD2 matches 8 bases. The CDR3 spans 17 residues. Germline assignment: CDR1 SEHNR and CDR2 FQNEAQ (reference sequence). Unmatched junction bases numbered 6, after V lost 1 base and J lost 0 bases. CDR3 protein: CASSLGTSISSTDTQYF. The CDR3 DNA follows: TGTGCCAGCAGCTTAGGGACTAGCATTTCTAGCACAGATACGCAGTATTTT.

This clone came up a few times. The missing conserved phenylalanine or tryptophan at the end of this CDR3 makes a read error likely. The limits of the CDR3 on the DNA are not certain, so only TCRdb's listed CDR3 is given. This rearrangement joins TRBV6-5 to TRBJ2-7; TRBD1 reflects the table's D call only, with no check against the DNA. Germline values: CDR1 MNHEY, CDR2 SVGAGI. Inclusive of both ends, the CDR3 amounts to 13 amino acids. The CDR3: CASRKTTETGVPR.

The chain is built from TRBV4-1 and TRBJ1-1; 7 bases are shared with TRBD1. Trimming at V came to 3 bases and at J to 4 bases, leaving 11 bases not matched to a gene. The germline V gene encodes CDR1 MGHRA and CDR2 YSYEKL. The CDR3 extends over 16 amino acids. The DNA for the CDR3 is TGCGCCAGCAGCCATCCGAGGACAGGCCCGACCACTGAAGCTTTCTTT. It is translated as CASSHPRTGPTTEAFF.

The chain links TRBV9 to TRBJ1-2; 10 bases line up with TRBD1. The CDR3 is 14 residues long. V lost 5 bases and J lost 7; bases outside the gene matches: 8. Germline lookup yields CDR1 SGDLS and CDR2 YYNGEE. CDR3 DNA sequence: TGTGCCAGCAGACCCATGACAGGGGGCCCTGGCTACACCTTC. It translates to CASRPMTGGPGYTF.

This clone was seen a handful of times. The chain couples TRBV9 to TRBJ2-3, with 7 bases that match TRBD1. V dropped 3 bases and J dropped 8; count of bases not matched to a gene: 0. The CDR3 loop spans 11 amino acids. Germline V gene data show CDR1 as SGDLS and CDR2 as YYNGEE. The CDR3, as DNA: TGTGCCAGCAGCGACAGGGGTACGCAGTATTTT. Encoded protein: CASSDRGTQYF.

V is TRBV6-6 and J is TRBJ1-6; D gene uncertain. This CDR3 region has 15 residues. Germline V gene sequence: CDR1 MNHNY, CDR2 SVGAGI (reference sequence). Trimming pared 5 bases from V and 7 bases from J, leaving 15 bases between. CDR3 DNA sequence: TGTGCCAGCAGTCATTTCGACTTCTACAATTCACCCCTCCACTTT. Translation: CASSHFDFYNSPLHF.

The chain is built from TRBV7-2 and TRBJ2-3; 9 nucleotides match TRBD1. The V segment lost 10 bases and the J segment 1 base; nucleotides outside the gene matches: 3. Germline V CDR1 and CDR2: SGHTA, FQGNSA. This CDR3 contains 13 residues. The CDR3 bases are TGTGCCACCCGGGACAGGGGCACAGATACGCAGTATTTT. Amino acid sequence: CATRDRGTDTQYF. The entire variable domain, with the rest obtained from reference TRBV7-2 and TRBJ2-3, is as follows: GAGVSQSPSNKVTEKGKDVELRCDPISGHTALYWYRQSLGQGLEFLIYFQGNSAPDKSGLPSDRFSAERTGGSVSTLTIQRTQQEDSAVYLCATRDRGTDTQYFGPGTRLTVL.

Written as DNA, the CDR3 is TGCGCCAGCAGCCAAGAACGAGCGAGCTCCTACGAGCAGTACTTC. The encoded protein is CASSQERASSYEQYF. V is TRBV4-1 and J is TRBJ2-7, with D uncertain. V was pared by 0 bases and J by 0 bases, with 9 bases between. The V gene's germline CDR1 is MGHRA and CDR2 YSYEKL. The CDR3 extends over 15 amino acids.

The V gene is TRBV2, the J gene TRBJ2-3; tentative D call: TRBD2 (6 bases). The V gene lost 8 bases and the J gene lost 2 bases, with 17 bases spanning the gap. This CDR3 comprises 15 residues. CDR1 SNHLY and CDR2 FYNNEI come from the germline V gene. The DNA of the CDR3 is TGTGCCAGCGTCCCCGGGACTCCCTACACAGATACGCAGTATTTT. Amino acid sequence: CASVPGTPYTDTQYF.

The chain couples TRBV7-9 to TRBJ2-1; perhaps TRBD2 as D (5 bases). V lost 1 base, J lost 13 bases, and 8 bases lay in between. The CDR3 is made up of 11 amino acids. The germline V gene has CDR1 SEHNR and CDR2 FQNEAQ (reference sequence). The CDR3, as DNA: TGTGCCAGCAGCTTAGGGACTCTACAGTTCTTC. Amino acids: CASSLGTLQFF.